Sequencing of this T cell receptor beta chain was carried out in a study of T cells in women clearing cervical HPV infection. Study context: Blood came at first lesion visit for cases, post-clearance for controls.

In regard to this clone: Antigen: not known. The CDR3 end lies 3 residues beyond the end of the read and is filled in from the germline J gene.

immunoSEQ multiplex PCR used an average of roughly 1,100 ng genomic DNA. Measured with immunoSEQ multiplex PCR; TCRdb has only the in-frame clones, and not every one. The repertoire shows around 28,000 clones; the top ten hold 15% to 20%. V lost 4 bases to trimming and J lost 4 bases, with 9 bases between them. This CDR3 spans 13 amino acids. Germline V gene sequence: CDR1 SGHNT, CDR2 YENEEA. Study-wide results and caveats: Cases and controls were distinguished at AUC 0.83 by richness and V genes.

Sequencing used blood buffy coat. The gene calls are TRBV11-3 and TRBJ2-3; a weak D match, TRBD2 (5 bases). This sequence was found in a woman between 18 and 69 years old with a cervical HPV16 infection that either progressed to CIN3+ or cleared (not recorded which). The sequenced CDR3 bases are TGTGCCAGCAGCTCACTCGGGGCAGATACG. Translating it yields CASSSLGADT. The full CDR3 sequence reads CASSSLGADTQYF.